This T cell receptor (beta chain) emerged from a study of shared clonotypes between healthy human individuals (TCRdb year 2020). For the wider study: A couple of women and a few men aged 18 to 49 years were included in the cohort. For each donor, CD4 naive and CD4 memory were each given three plates, CD8 naive was given two plates, and CD8 memory was given one plate. To estimate repertoire size and how much clonotypes are shared between individuals, the study performed deep sequencing of blood TCR repertoires from a handful of healthy adults. Libraries were prepared and TCR repertoires were sequenced by different laboratories using diverse techniques, in order to increase sequencing depth and limit assay-specific biases. Per donor, leukapheresis produced somewhere between about 0.94 and 9 billion PBMCs. The research as a whole found: Sampling was restricted to blood, and TCR repertoires in tissues likely differ from the TCR repertoires found in blood. Around 5.4% of naive CD4, 3.5% of naive CD8, 2.3% of memory CD4, and more than 0.35% of memory CD8 clonotypes were shared across several donors. Rarefaction of sorted-subset datasets indicated incomplete sequencing despite the large sequencing depth. Because the study included a small number of donors, the genetic and exposure-history diversity represented was limited. Pairwise subsampling indicated that sequencing depth was expected to affect the degree of clonotype sharing among donors. Clonotypes shared by all four sorted-subset donors showed higher generation probabilities than non-shared clonotypes. Naive subsets generally had larger estimated clonotype richness than memory subsets did.

Using the deep immunoSEQ assay, TCR CDR3 regions were amplified from genomic DNA by multiplex PCR. Extracted genomic DNA from each cell subset was spread evenly across all wells of several immunoSEQ 96-well plates, with each plate serving as a replicate. For sorted subsets, around 200 ng genomic DNA, equal to 25,000 to 35,000 T cell genomes, was loaded into each replicate PCR. Purified libraries were measured with a Qubit 3.0 fluorometer, size-checked on a Bioanalyzer 2100, and measured again with the KAPA Library Quantification kit. Every immunoSEQ 96-well plate was sequenced on a separate single-read 150-cycle Illumina NextSeq 550 flow cell. The original pipeline was this. Because the immunoSEQ output held only junctional sequences and lacked quality scores, the filtering could not match the filtering applied to full-length reads. Sequences were annotated with PyIR, a Python wrapper for IgBLAST v1.9, using IMGT germline references to assign V/J genes and CDR3. Reads were removed for weak V/J assignments (E-value above 1e-6), missing CDR3, stop codons, out-of-frame junctions, or ambiguous translated residues. V3J clonotypes were defined by identical inferred V gene, J gene, and CDR3 amino acid sequence. Percentage overlap between repertoires was computed as shared unique clonotypes divided by the size of the smaller repertoire. RTK rarefaction, the Chao1 estimator, and Recon v2.1 estimates of unobserved clonotypes were used to assess repertoire richness. Generation probabilities for all TCRbeta clonotypes obtained by the gDNA method from a handful of donors were computed using OLGA. The table was pulled from immuneACCESS by TCRdb, which kept in-frame rearrangements only. Such tables lose some clones; where checked, under half of the loss comes from unresolved V genes, and the rest has no known cause. The DNA gave D and trimming, while V, J and clone size come from that table. In this sample the table shows roughly 600,000 clones, about 98% of which occur a single time. The ten largest clones take up approximately 0.3% of the sample.

The CDR3 goes from the cysteine to the phenylalanine over 15 residues. Only the CDR3 region is kept as DNA, spanning 45 bases read in frame from base 1. Based on the germline V gene (reference sequence), the CDR1 and CDR2 sequences are MNHEY and SMNVEV. Trimming takes 8 bases from V and 0 bases from J, and the germline ends sit 14 bases apart. Of note for this clone: Its antigen is unknown. No qualities accompany the bases; no much larger clone lies one base away.

CD8 naive samples consisted of CD45RO-negative cells that were positively selected for CCR7, yielding a CD45RA+CCR7+ population without TemRA cells. Donors were healthy HIV-negative adults with no recently reported acute infections or vaccinations. All donors were Caucasian adults living in Nashville, Tennessee, USA. Blood was collected by leukapheresis, and PBMCs were isolated by Ficoll-Histopaque density gradient centrifugation and then cryopreserved in liquid nitrogen vapor phase. Purity and quantity of every magnetically sorted T cell population were checked by analytical flow cytometry. From each sorted fraction, genomic DNA was isolated and quantified by UV absorbance on a Nanodrop 2000c.

Sequencing used naive CD8+ T cells sorted from blood. Interpreted using the paper, the cell subset or site label stands for: CD45RA+CCR7+. This TCR came from a man aged 25 to 40 in good health. This sequence uses TRBV27 and TRBJ2-1; the D gene assignment is perhaps TRBD1 or TRBD2, with each matching 5 bases. The bases are TGTGCCAGCGGGCCGTGGGGGAGCTCCTACAATGAGCAGTTCTTC. This encodes CASGPWGSSYNEQFF.